This TCR beta chain was captured by sequencing in a study of Ad26.COV2.S vaccination and SARS-CoV-2 variants. Study-level background: Dosing was one shot or two shots 56 days apart.

Study-wide results and caveats: Post-vaccination breadth of spike-specific CD8+ and CD4+ T cell responses was reportedly substantial. The analyses of TCR breadth and depth may have understated the size of total T cell responses. Greater spike-specific TCR breadth was seen in vaccine recipients than in placebo recipients.

TCRdb's table, derived via immunoSEQ multiplex PCR, lists solely in-frame clones and lacks some. The table has roughly 700,000 clones, more than 70% seen once; the top ten hold about 1.5%. Of note for this clone: What it binds is unknown.

Per the germline V gene, CDR1 is LNHDA and CDR2 is SQIVND (reference sequence). CDR3 length: 15 amino acids. The V gene lost 1 base and the J gene lost 2 bases, with 11 bases spanning the gap. Regarding treatment: around 19 received Ad26.COV2.S at low or high dose, single or two shots; about 5 received placebo; per-sample allocation not given. The samples were gathered on day 63 after the first injection of vaccine or placebo. V is TRBV19 and J is TRBJ1-2; unclear D gene. The TCR originated in a person aged 18-65 years who received the Ad26.COV2.S COVID-19 vaccine or a placebo. This specimen was peripheral blood, taken in a trial of Ad26.COV2.S vaccine versus placebo. CDR3 in DNA: TGTGCCAGTAGTATAGGAGGTCAGGACAACTATGGCTACACCTTC. Amino acids: CASSIGGQDNYGYTF.